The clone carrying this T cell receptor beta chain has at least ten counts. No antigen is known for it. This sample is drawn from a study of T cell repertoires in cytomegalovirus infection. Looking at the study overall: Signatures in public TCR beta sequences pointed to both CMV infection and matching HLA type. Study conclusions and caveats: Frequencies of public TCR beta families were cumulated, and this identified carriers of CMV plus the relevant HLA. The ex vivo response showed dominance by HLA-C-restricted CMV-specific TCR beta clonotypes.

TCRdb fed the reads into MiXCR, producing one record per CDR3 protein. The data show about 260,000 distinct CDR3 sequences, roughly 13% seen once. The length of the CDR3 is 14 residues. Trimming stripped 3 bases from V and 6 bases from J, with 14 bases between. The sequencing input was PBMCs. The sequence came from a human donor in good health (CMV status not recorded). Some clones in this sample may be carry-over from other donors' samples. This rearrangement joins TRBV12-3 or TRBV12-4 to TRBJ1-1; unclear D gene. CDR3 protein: CASSFQSLEAEAFF. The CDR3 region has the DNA TGTGCCAGCAGTTTCCAGAGTTTGGAGGCTGAAGCTTTCTTT.